This TCR beta chain was sequenced for a study of T cell repertoires in cytomegalovirus infection. Study context: TCR beta signatures that were public indicated CMV infection and matching HLA type.

Study-level findings and limits: Summed frequency of public TCR beta families distinguished CMV carriers with the relevant HLA. CMV-specific HLA-C-restricted TCR beta clonotypes dominated the ex vivo response.

MiXCR, run by TCRdb on the reads, gives a single entry per CDR3 protein. The sample contains 250,000 to 300,000 distinct CDR3 sequences, roughly 23% of which appear only once. Of note for this clonotype: What it recognizes is unknown.

The CDR3 covers 16 residues. Germline V CDR1 and CDR2: SGHVS, FQNEAQ. Trimming pared 1 base from V and 3 bases from J, leaving 16 bases between. The chain employs TRBV7-8 and TRBJ2-7; no reliable D call. Material: PBMCs. The clonotype was recovered from a human donor in good health (CMV status not recorded). Some clones in this sample may be carry-over from other donors' samples. CDR3 amino acids: CASSLVTRPRYYEQYF. The CDR3 nucleotides are TGTGCCAGCAGCTTAGTGACCAGGCCCAGGTACTACGAGCAGTACTTC.